Each of the 32 T cell receptor beta chains below was sequenced from the same sample in a study of regulatory T cells in long-lasting Graves disease. HTBI primers from iRepertoire and Arm-PCR of CDR3 regions yielded the TCR beta libraries. TCRdb fed the multiplex PCR reads into MiXCR, producing one record per CDR3 protein. The table shows 350,000 to 500,000 distinct CDR3 sequences, with about 16% occurring only once. Regarding time point: newly diagnosed GD, antithyroid drugs for less than 3 months. Isolated PBMC RNA provided the starting material for the TCR library. This sample also appeared in a second study, on T cells in Graves' hyperthyroidism and ophthalmopathy.

The sequences come from peripheral blood mononuclear cells (PBMCs), collected at new diagnosis, from a patient treated with antithyroid drugs. These receptors originate from a woman aged 25 to 39 with Graves disease.

The rearrangement joins TRBV29-1 to TRBJ2-5; D is perhaps TRBD2 (6 bases). Matching the DNA end better, TRBJ2-1 makes the J call doubtful. CDR1 and CDR2 from the germline V gene are SQVTM and ANQGSEA. This CDR3 is 11 amino acids long. The DNA for the CDR3 is TGCAGCGTTGACGGGGGAAATGAGCAGTTCTTC. Amino acid sequence: CSVDGGNEQFF.

V gene TRBV12-3 or TRBV12-4 combines with J gene TRBJ2-3; possible D gene TRBD2, 5 bases. The CDR3 runs 14 residues. V shed 6 bases and J shed 3 bases, with 13 bases lying between them. The CDR3 bases are TGTGCCAGCAGGGGAGCGGAAATGACAGATACGCAGTATTTT. Encoded protein: CASRGAEMTDTQYF.

This clonotype was detected many times. The chain recombines TRBV12-3 or TRBV12-4 with TRBJ2-4; 10 bases align to TRBD2. V was pared by 4 bases and J by 4 bases, with 1 base of the junction left unmatched. The CDR3 sequence is 14 residues long. CDR3 nucleotides: TGTGCCAGCAGTTCGGGACTAGCGAAAAACATTCAGTACTTC. Its translation: CASSSGLAKNIQYF.

This rearrangement joins TRBV6-1 to TRBJ2-4; no reliable D call. This CDR3 contains 16 residues. In germline, CDR1 is MNHNS, CDR2 SASEGT. Trimming took off 5 bases at V and 0 bases at J, with 14 bases between the two ends. CDR3 sequence (DNA): TGTGCCAGCAGTATCAACTTCGGGTTAGCCAAAAACATTCAGTACTTC. It specifies CASSINFGLAKNIQYF.

There are a few counts of this clonotype. This chain links TRBV7-2 with TRBJ1-1, with 8 nucleotides matching TRBD1. The V segment lost 6 bases and the J segment 4 bases; nucleotides outside the gene matches: 10. This CDR3 region has 15 residues. Germline CDR1 reads SGHTA; CDR2 reads FQGNSA. This CDR3 reads CASRFDRGSGTEAFF. CDR3 bases: TGTGCCAGCAGATTTGACAGGGGATCGGGCACTGAAGCTTTCTTT.

This clonotype came up many times. The gene calls are TRBV7-9 and TRBJ1-6; no firm D call. Trimming shortened V by 1 base and J by 7 bases, and 2 bases separated the two germline ends. Germline assignment: CDR1 SEHNR and CDR2 FQNEAQ (reference sequence). This CDR3 spans 12 amino acids. CDR3 amino acids: CASSLENSPLHF. CDR3 nucleotides: TGTGCCAGCAGCTTAGAGAATTCACCCCTCCACTTT.

This clonotype was recorded at least ten times. J is TRBJ1-4 and V is TRBV7-9; D not certain. This CDR3 has 14 amino acids. Germline CDR1 and CDR2: SEHNR and FQNEAQ (reference sequence). V lost 4 bases and J lost 8, with 14 bases in between. CDR3 bases: TGTGCCAGCAGCTCCCCAGGCTGGAGCGAAAAACTGTTTTTT. Translating it yields CASSSPGWSEKLFF.

The sample holds many counts of this clonotype. V and J are TRBV5-1 and TRBJ2-3, with 12 nucleotides matching TRBD2. The CDR3 loop spans 16 amino acids. With V trimmed by 4 bases and J by 4 bases, 7 bases remained unmatched. The germline V gene encodes CDR1 SGHRS and CDR2 YFSETQ. CDR3 amino acids: CASSLGTSGYPDTQYF. CDR3 coding DNA: TGCGCCAGCAGCCTAGGGACTAGCGGGTATCCAGATACGCAGTATTTT.

This clonotype was seen repeatedly, ten times or more. The chain is built from TRBV20-1 and TRBJ2-3; D is possibly TRBD2 (8 bases). Trimming removed 3 bases from V and 4 bases from J, with 14 bases in between. Germline CDR1 is DFQATT and CDR2 is SNEGSKA (reference sequence). This CDR3 is 14 amino acids long. CDR3 residues: CSASGRGLADTQYF. CDR3 coding DNA: TGCAGTGCTAGCGGGAGGGGGCTTGCAGATACGCAGTATTTT.

This clonotype was observed at least ten times. V usage is TRBV30 and J usage is TRBJ1-1; weak D call: TRBD1 (5 bases). Germline V gene lookup returns CDR1 GTSNPN and CDR2 SVGIG (reference sequence). This CDR3 spans 13 amino acids. The V end was cut by 3 bases, the J end by 7 bases, with 15 bases between. CDR3 loop: CAWSRPSGGEAFF. The CDR3, as DNA: TGTGCCTGGAGCCGTCCCTCGGGGGGTGAAGCTTTCTTT.

This clonotype showed up just a few times. CDR3 sequence (DNA): TGTGCCAGCACTAGCGGGGGTCCGGGGGCCCTGAGCGCAGATACGCAGTATTTT. As protein: CASTSGGPGALSADTQYF. The chain carries TRBV7-9 and TRBJ2-3; 10 bases agree with TRBD2. The CDR3 has 18 amino acids. V trimming: 7 bases; J trimming: 4 bases; junction bases outside the gene matches: 17. In germline, CDR1 is SEHNR, CDR2 FQNEAQ (reference sequence).

The chain combines TRBV11-2 with TRBJ1-1; TRBD1 agrees at 7 bases. The ends lost 5 bases at V and 11 bases at J; junction bases unmatched: 14. The CDR3 is made up of 14 amino acids. CDR1 is SGHAT and CDR2 is FQNNGV in the germline V gene. The CDR3 DNA is TGTGCCAGCAGCCTAAGACAGGGAATTGGTGAGGCTTTCTTT. Protein product: CASSLRQGIGEAFF.

The chain carries TRBV27 and TRBJ2-7; no reliable D call. CDR1 is MNHEY, CDR2 SMNVEV, per germline (reference sequence). V lost 0 bases and J 7 bases, leaving 7 bases between the germline ends. This CDR3 is 12 amino acids long. CDR3 sequence (DNA): TGTGCCAGCAGTTTATCGAACGGGGAGCAGTACTTC. It translates to CASSLSNGEQYF.

A few counts support this clonotype. CDR3 in amino acids: CASSHNQGLNRYF. The CDR3 DNA reads TGCGCCAGCAGCCATAACCAGGGCCTGAACCGGTACTTC. This chain uses TRBV4-1 with TRBJ2-5, with D possibly being TRBD1 (5 bases). This CDR3 is 13 amino acids long. Looked up from germline, CDR1 is MGHRA and CDR2 is YSYEKL. Trimming left V 3 bases short and J 13 bases short, with 18 bases between.

The CDR3: CASTLARRYNEQFF. Written as DNA, the CDR3 is TGCGCCAGCACCCTAGCGAGAAGGTACAATGAGCAGTTCTTC. This chain joins TRBV5-1 and TRBJ2-1; maybe TRBD2 (6 bases). Germline CDR1 and CDR2: SGHRS and YFSETQ. V was trimmed by 6 bases and J by 4 bases, leaving 14 bases between them. The CDR3 sequence is 14 residues long.

This clonotype has just a few counts. The chain recombines TRBV5-1 with TRBJ1-5; no clear D gene. The CDR3 sequence is 16 residues long. Trimming pared 2 bases from V and 1 base from J, leaving 13 bases between. Per germline, CDR1 SGHRS and CDR2 YFSETQ. Here the CDR3 reads CASSLQPTESNQPQHF. The CDR3 coding sequence is TGCGCCAGCAGCTTACAACCTACAGAGAGCAATCAGCCCCAGCATTTT. The whole variable domain, remainder taken from reference TRBV5-1 and TRBJ1-5, is KAGVTQTPRYLIKTRGQQVTLSCSPISGHRSVSWYQQTPGQGLQFLFEYFSETQRNKGNFPGRFSGRQFSNSRSEMNVSTLELGDSALYLCASSLQPTESNQPQHFGDGTRLSIL.

This clonotype was recorded at least ten times. The chain is built from TRBV28 and TRBJ2-7; 8 bases agree with TRBD1. The V gene's germline CDR1 is MDHEN and CDR2 SYDVKM. This CDR3 is 15 amino acids long. The V and J ends lost 4 bases and 5 bases, in that order; junction bases with no gene match: 10. CDR3 protein: CASSSISGGTDEQYF. CDR3 DNA: TGTGCCAGCAGTTCCATATCAGGGGGCACGGACGAGCAGTACTTC.

V gene TRBV7-9 combines with J gene TRBJ2-2, with unresolved D. The CDR3 is 12 amino acids. Trimming removed 7 bases at V and 4 bases at J, with 7 bases between. The V gene's germline CDR1 is SEHNR and CDR2 FQNEAQ (reference sequence). The DNA for the CDR3 is TGTGCCAGCATCCCGAGCACCGGGGAGCTGTTTTTT. Its protein product is CASIPSTGELFF.

This clonotype was observed at least ten times. The rearrangement uses TRBV6-5 and TRBJ2-4; D unclear. The length of the CDR3 is 14 residues. V lost 6 bases and J 7 bases, leaving 16 bases between the germline ends. CDR1 is MNHEY and CDR2 is SVGAGI in the germline V gene. The CDR3 sequence is CASRHSESFNIQYF. CDR3 DNA: TGTGCCAGCAGGCACTCGGAAAGTTTCAACATTCAGTACTTC.

In this sample, this clonotype turned up many times. The rearrangement joins TRBV29-1 to TRBJ2-1; tentative D call: TRBD2 (6 bases). The CDR3 contains 16 residues. V shed 4 bases and J shed 0 bases, with 16 bases lying between them. Germline assignment: CDR1 SQVTM and CDR2 ANQGSEA. The DNA of the CDR3 is TGCAGCGTTGTCCCCTTCGCGGGAAACTCCTACAATGAGCAGTTCTTC. This codes for CSVVPFAGNSYNEQFF.

To note about this clonotype: A clone one base away is much larger, so this may be a read error. This chain links TRBV18 with TRBJ2-4, with D hard to call. Germline CDR1 reads KGHSH; CDR2 reads LQKENI. This CDR3 contains 14 residues. CDR3 sequence: CASSPERATNIQYF. The CDR3 bases are TGTGCCAGCTCACCCGAAAGGGCCACAAACATTCAGTACTTC.

This clonotype occurred many times. The chain links TRBV7-9 to TRBJ2-1; a possible D gene is TRBD1 (5 bases). The CDR3 loop spans 12 amino acids. Trimming pared 3 bases from V and 7 bases from J, leaving 7 bases between. Per the germline V gene, CDR1 is SEHNR and CDR2 is FQNEAQ (reference sequence). The CDR3 DNA sequence: TGTGCCAGCAGCTTTAAGGGGAATGAGCAGTTCTTC. It translates to CASSFKGNEQFF.

This clonotype was counted many times. This chain connects TRBV20-1 to TRBJ2-1; D is unresolved. CDR1 and CDR2 from the germline V gene are DFQATT and SNEGSKA (reference sequence). The CDR3 has 13 residues. Trimming removed 7 bases at V and 5 bases at J, with 15 bases between. CDR3 bases: TGCAGTGAGACCCTTGGCGTCCACAATGAGCAGTTCTTC. It encodes CSETLGVHNEQFF.

This clonotype has at least ten counts. The chain recombines TRBV28 with TRBJ1-1; D ambiguous. This CDR3 region has 12 residues. V lost 3 bases and J 5 bases, leaving 7 bases between the germline ends. Germline V gene sequence: CDR1 MDHEN, CDR2 SYDVKM. The CDR3 spells CASSLWETEAFF. The CDR3 DNA sequence: TGTGCCAGCAGTTTGTGGGAGACTGAAGCTTTCTTT.

This clonotype has just a few counts. The rearrangement links TRBV2 to TRBJ2-7; 8 bases are a match to TRBD1. The V gene end was trimmed by 6 bases and the J gene end by 3 bases; junction bases not matched to a gene: 7. The germline CDR1 and CDR2 sequences are SNHLY and FYNNEI. This CDR3 region has 14 residues. The chain's CDR3 is CASRYRGAIYEQYF. Written as DNA, the CDR3 is TGTGCCAGCAGGTACAGGGGGGCTATCTACGAGCAGTACTTC.

This clonotype was seen many times. The chain is built from TRBV6-1 and TRBJ2-7, with 7 nucleotides matching TRBD2. The CDR3 has 15 residues. Trimming at V came to 7 bases and at J to 0 bases, leaving 9 bases not matched to a gene. Germline V gene sequence: CDR1 MNHNS, CDR2 SASEGT. The chain's CDR3 is CASTLRLAYSYEQYF. CDR3 DNA sequence: TGTGCCAGCACCCTACGACTAGCTTACTCCTACGAGCAGTACTTC.

This clonotype was detected many times. The rearrangement joins TRBV5-1 to TRBJ1-2, with D perhaps TRBD1 (5 bases). The germline CDR1 and CDR2 sequences are SGHRS and YFSETQ. This CDR3 contains 16 residues. Trimming pared 1 base from V and 1 base from J, leaving 14 bases between. In nucleotides, the CDR3 is TGCGCCAGCAGCTTGAATCCAGGGTTGAGTAACTATGGCTACACCTTC. Translated, it gives CASSLNPGLSNYGYTF.

This clonotype appeared many times. The chain links TRBV10-3 to TRBJ2-2; tentative D call: TRBD1 (6 bases). Per germline, CDR1 ENHRY and CDR2 SYGVKD. Trimming cost V 4 bases and J 0 bases, with 9 bases left between them. This CDR3 is 15 amino acids long. The CDR3 is CAISARDTNTGELFF. CDR3 DNA sequence: TGTGCCATCAGTGCCCGGGACACGAACACCGGGGAGCTGTTTTTT.

There are many counts of this clonotype. The rearrangement links TRBV6-1 to TRBJ2-2; TRBD2 matches 12 bases. CDR3 length: 16 residues. CDR1 and CDR2 from the germline V gene are MNHNS and SASEGT. J gave up 5 bases and V 5 bases, and 6 bases lay outside the gene matches. CDR3 protein: CASSRLAGDLTGELFF. CDR3 in DNA: TGTGCCAGCAGTAGACTAGCGGGAGACCTAACCGGGGAGCTGTTTTTT.

There are many counts of this clonotype. The chain couples TRBV12-5 to TRBJ2-3; TRBD2 agrees at 14 bases. The CDR3 runs 19 residues. V was pared by 1 base and J by 6 bases, with 12 bases of the junction left unmatched. CDR1 LGHNT and CDR2 FRNRAP come from the germline V gene. The CDR3 DNA sequence: TGTGCTAGTGGTTTGGGCTCGACCTCCCGGACTAGCGGGAGGGATACGCAGTATTTT. Residues: CASGLGSTSRTSGRDTQYF.

The chain has TRBV28 and TRBJ2-1; perhaps TRBD1 as D (6 bases). The CDR3 length is 15 residues. V was pared by 3 bases and J by 8 bases, with 17 bases between. Looked up from germline, CDR1 is MDHEN and CDR2 is SYDVKM. CDR3 in amino acids: CASSFPGEGSDEQFF. As DNA, the CDR3 is TGTGCCAGCAGTTTTCCAGGGGAAGGATCGGATGAGCAGTTCTTC.

This clonotype showed up just a few times. The rearrangement uses TRBV28 and TRBJ1-4; D gene unclear. CDR1 MDHEN and CDR2 SYDVKM come from the germline V gene. The CDR3 sequence is 13 residues long. Trimming cost V 5 bases and J 8 bases, with 12 bases left between them. CDR3 in DNA: TGTGCCAGCAGTCCTCCCGTTATAGAAAAACTGTTTTTT. This encodes CASSPPVIEKLFF.